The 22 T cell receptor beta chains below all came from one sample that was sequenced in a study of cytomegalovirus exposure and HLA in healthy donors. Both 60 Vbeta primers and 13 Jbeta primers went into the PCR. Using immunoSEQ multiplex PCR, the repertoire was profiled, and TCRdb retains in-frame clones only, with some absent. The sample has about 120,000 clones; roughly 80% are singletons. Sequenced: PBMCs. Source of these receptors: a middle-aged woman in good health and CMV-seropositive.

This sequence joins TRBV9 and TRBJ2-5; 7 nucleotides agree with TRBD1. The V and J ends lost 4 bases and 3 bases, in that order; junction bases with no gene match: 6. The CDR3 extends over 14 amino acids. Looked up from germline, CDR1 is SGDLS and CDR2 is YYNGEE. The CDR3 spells CASSQGQPKETQYF. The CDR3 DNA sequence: TGTGCCAGCAGCCAGGGACAGCCAAAAGAGACCCAGTACTTC. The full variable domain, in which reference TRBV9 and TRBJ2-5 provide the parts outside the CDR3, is DSGVTQTPKHLITATGQRVTLRCSPRSGDLSVYWYQQSLDQGLQFLIQYYNGEERAKGNILERFSAQQFPDLHSELNLSSLELGDSALYFCASSQGQPKETQYFGPGTRLLVL.

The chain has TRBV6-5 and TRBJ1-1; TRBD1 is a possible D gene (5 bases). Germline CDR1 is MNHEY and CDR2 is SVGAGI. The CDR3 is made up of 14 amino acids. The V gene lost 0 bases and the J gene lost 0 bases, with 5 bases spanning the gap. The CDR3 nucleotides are TGTGCCAGCAGTTACTCAGGGGTGAACACTGAAGCTTTCTTT. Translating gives CASSYSGVNTEAFF.

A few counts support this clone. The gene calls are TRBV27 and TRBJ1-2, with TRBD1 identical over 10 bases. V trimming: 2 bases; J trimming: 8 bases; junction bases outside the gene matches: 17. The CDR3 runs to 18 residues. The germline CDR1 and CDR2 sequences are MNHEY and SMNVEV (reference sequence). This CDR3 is CASSLRCSRDRGCEGYTF. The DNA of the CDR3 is TGTGCCAGCAGTTTAAGGTGCTCCCGGGACAGGGGATGTGAGGGCTACACCTTC.

CDR3 sequence (DNA): TGCGCCAGCAGCCAATATTTATCCCGGACAGAAACCTTCTCCGAGCAGTACTTC. This sequence encodes CASSQYLSRTETFSEQYF. The rearrangement uses TRBV4-1 and TRBJ2-7; a weak D match, TRBD1 (6 bases). V dropped 2 bases and J dropped 6 bases, with 26 bases sitting between them. The CDR3 has 18 residues. Germline assignment: CDR1 MGHRA and CDR2 YSYEKL.

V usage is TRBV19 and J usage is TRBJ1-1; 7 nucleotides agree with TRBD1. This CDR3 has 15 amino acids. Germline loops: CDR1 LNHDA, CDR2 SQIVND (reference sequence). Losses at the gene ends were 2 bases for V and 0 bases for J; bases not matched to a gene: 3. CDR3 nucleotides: TGTGCCAGTAGTATATGGGGACAGCTGAACACTGAAGCTTTCTTT. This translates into CASSIWGQLNTEAFF.

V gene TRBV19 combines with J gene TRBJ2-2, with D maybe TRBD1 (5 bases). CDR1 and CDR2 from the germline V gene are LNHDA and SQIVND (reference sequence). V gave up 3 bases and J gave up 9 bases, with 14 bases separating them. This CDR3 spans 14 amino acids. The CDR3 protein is CASSIFGQGRELFF. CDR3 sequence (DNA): TGTGCCAGTAGTATCTTTGGGCAGGGTCGGGAGCTGTTTTTT.

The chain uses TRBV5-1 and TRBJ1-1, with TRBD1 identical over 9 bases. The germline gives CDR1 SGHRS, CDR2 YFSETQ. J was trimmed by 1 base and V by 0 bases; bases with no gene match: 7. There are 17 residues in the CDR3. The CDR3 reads CASSLAGGQGPNTEAFF. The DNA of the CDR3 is TGCGCCAGCAGCTTGGCCGGGGGACAGGGACCGAACACTGAAGCTTTCTTT.

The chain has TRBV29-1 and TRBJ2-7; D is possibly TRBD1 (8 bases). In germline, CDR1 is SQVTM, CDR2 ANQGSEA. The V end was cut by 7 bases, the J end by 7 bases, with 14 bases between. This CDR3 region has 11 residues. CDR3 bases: TGCAGCGGAGACAGGGGAGGGGAGCAGTACTTC. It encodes CSGDRGGEQYF.

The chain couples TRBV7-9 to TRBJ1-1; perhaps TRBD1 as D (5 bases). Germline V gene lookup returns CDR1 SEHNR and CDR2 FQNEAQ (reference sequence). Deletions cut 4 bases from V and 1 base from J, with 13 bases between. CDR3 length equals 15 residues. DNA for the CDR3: TGTGCCAGCAGCTCCGGGGGTAGGGCGAACACTGAAGCTTTCTTT. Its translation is CASSSGGRANTEAFF.

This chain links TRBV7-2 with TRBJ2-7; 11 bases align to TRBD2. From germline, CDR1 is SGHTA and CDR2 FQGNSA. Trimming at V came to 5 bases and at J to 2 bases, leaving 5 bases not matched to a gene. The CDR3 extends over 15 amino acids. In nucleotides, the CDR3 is TGTGCCAGCAGCCTGGGGACTAGCGGCCCCTACGAGCAGTACTTC. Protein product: CASSLGTSGPYEQYF.

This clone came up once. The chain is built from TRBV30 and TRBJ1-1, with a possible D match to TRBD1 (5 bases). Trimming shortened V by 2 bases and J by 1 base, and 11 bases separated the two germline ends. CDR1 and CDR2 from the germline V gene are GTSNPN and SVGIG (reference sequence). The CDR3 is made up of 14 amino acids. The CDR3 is CAWSIWGQNTEAFF. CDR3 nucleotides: TGTGCCTGGAGTATCTGGGGCCAGAACACTGAAGCTTTCTTT.

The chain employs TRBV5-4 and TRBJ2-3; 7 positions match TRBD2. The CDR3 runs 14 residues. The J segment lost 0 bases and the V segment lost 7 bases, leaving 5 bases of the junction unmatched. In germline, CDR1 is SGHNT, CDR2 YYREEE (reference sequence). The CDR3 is CASGGAGSTDTQYF. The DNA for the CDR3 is TGTGCCAGCGGAGGAGCGGGGAGCACAGATACGCAGTATTTT.

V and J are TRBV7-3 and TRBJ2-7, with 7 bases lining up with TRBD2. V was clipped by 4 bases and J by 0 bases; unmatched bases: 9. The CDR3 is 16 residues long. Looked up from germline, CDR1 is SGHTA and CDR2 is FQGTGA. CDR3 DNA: TGTGCCAGCAGCTATCGGCTAGCGGCCCGCTCCTACGAGCAGTACTTC. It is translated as CASSYRLAARSYEQYF.

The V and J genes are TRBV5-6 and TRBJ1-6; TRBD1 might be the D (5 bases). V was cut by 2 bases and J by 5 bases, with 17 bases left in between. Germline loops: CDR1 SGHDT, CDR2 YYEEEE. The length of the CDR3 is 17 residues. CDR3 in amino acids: CASSLAIGGVDNSPLHF. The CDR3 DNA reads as TGTGCCAGCAGCTTAGCCATCGGAGGGGTTGATAATTCACCCCTCCACTTT.

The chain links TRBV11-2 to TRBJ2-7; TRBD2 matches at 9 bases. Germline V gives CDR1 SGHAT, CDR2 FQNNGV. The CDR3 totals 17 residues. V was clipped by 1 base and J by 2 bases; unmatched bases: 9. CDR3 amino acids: CASSLGRKSGGPYEQYF. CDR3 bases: TGTGCCAGCAGCTTAGGCAGGAAGAGCGGGGGGCCCTACGAGCAGTACTTC. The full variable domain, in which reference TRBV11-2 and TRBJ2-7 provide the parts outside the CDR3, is EAGVAQSPRYKIIEKRQSVAFWCNPISGHATLYWYQQILGQGPKLLIQFQNNGVVDDSQLPKDRFSAERLKGVDSTLKIQPAKLEDSAVYLCASSLGRKSGGPYEQYFGPGTRLTVT.

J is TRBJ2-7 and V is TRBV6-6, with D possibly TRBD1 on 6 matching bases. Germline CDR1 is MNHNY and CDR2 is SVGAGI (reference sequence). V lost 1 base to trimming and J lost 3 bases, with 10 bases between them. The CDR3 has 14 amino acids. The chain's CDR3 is CASSYLRDNYEQYF. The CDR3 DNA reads TGTGCCAGCAGTTACTTACGGGACAACTACGAGCAGTACTTC.

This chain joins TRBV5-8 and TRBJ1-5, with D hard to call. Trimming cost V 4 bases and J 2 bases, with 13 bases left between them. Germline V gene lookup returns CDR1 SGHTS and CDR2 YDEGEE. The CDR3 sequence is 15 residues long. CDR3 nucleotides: TGTGCCAGCAGCGAAATGAGGGCGGGCAATCAGCCCCAGCATTTT. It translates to CASSEMRAGNQPQHF.

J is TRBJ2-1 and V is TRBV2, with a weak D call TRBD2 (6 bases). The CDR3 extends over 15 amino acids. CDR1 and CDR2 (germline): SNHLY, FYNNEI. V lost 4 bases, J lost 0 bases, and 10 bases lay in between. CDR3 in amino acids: CASSVRGGSYNEQFF. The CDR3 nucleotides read TGTGCCAGCAGTGTCCGGGGAGGCTCCTACAATGAGCAGTTCTTC.

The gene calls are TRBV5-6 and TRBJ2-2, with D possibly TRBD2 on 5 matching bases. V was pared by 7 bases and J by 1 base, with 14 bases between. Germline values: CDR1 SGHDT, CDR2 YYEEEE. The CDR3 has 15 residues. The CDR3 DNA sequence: TGTGCCAGCGGCACACTAGGACGGAACACCGGGGAGCTGTTTTTT. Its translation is CASGTLGRNTGELFF.

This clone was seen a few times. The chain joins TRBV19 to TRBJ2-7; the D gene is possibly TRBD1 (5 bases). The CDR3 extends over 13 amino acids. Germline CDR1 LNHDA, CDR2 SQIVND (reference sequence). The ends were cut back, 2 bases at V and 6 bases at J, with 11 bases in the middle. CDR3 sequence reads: CASSIQGKSEQYF. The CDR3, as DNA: TGTGCCAGTAGTATACAGGGAAAGAGCGAGCAGTACTTC.

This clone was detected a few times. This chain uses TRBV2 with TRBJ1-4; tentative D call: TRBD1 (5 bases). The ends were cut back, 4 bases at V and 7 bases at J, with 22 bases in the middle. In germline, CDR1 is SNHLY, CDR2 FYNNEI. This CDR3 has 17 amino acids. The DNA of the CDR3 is TGTGCCAGCAGTGGGAGGGGAGTGGTCGTGGGATTTGAAAAACTGTTTTTT. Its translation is CASSGRGVVVGFEKLFF.

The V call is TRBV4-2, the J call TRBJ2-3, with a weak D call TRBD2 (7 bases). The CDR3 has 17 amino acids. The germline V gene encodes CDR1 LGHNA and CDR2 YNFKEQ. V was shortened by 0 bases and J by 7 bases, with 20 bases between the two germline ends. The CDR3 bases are TGTGCCAGCAGCCAAGAGACTAGGGGGGGGTTTGGACATACGCAGTATTTT. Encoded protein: CASSQETRGGFGHTQYF.